Below are 25 T cell receptor beta chains sequenced from a single sample in a study of blood T cell repertoires in COVID-19 (dated by TCRdb to the early 2020s). Library creation used the immunoSEQ multiplex PCR assay. The table was pulled from immuneACCESS by TCRdb, which kept in-frame rearrangements only. Such tables lose some clones; where checked, under half of the loss comes from unresolved V genes, and the rest has no known cause. In this sample the table shows 150,000 to 180,000 clones, around 79% of which occur a single time. About 1.8% of the sample rests with the top ten. Sequenced material: peripheral blood. The receptors come from an elderly man with acute or convalescent COVID-19.

This chain joins TRBV15 and TRBJ2-3; TRBD2 agrees at 8 bases. This CDR3 is built from 14 residues. The germline V gene encodes CDR1 LNHNV and CDR2 YYDKDF (reference sequence). V shed 5 bases and J 1 base; nucleotides not matched to a gene: 2. The CDR3 loop is CATSLAGRTDTQYF. The CDR3 nucleotides are TGTGCCACCAGCTTAGCGGGACGCACAGATACGCAGTATTTT.

The rearrangement links TRBV10-3 to TRBJ2-4; 12 bases are shared with TRBD1. This CDR3 is 14 amino acids long. V trimming: 6 bases; J trimming: 5 bases; junction bases outside the gene matches: 2. In germline, CDR1 is ENHRY, CDR2 SYGVKD. CDR3 amino acids: CAIRGTGGQNIQYF. The CDR3 bases are TGTGCCATCAGGGGGACAGGGGGCCAAAACATTCAGTACTTC.

This clone was recorded once. The chain joins TRBV29-1 to TRBJ1-1, with D perhaps TRBD1 (5 bases). Germline lookup yields CDR1 SQVTM and CDR2 ANQGSEA. This CDR3 region has 12 residues. Trimming removed 7 bases from V and 0 bases from J, with 9 bases in between. The CDR3 protein is CSAKQVNTEAFF. DNA for the CDR3: TGCAGCGCAAAACAGGTGAACACTGAAGCTTTCTTT.

The chain joins TRBV2 to TRBJ2-3; D might be TRBD1 (5 bases). The CDR3 runs to 15 residues. With 5 bases removed from V and 0 bases from J, the gap between germline ends came to 12 bases. From germline, CDR1 is SNHLY and CDR2 FYNNEI. As DNA, the CDR3 is TGTGCCAGCAGTCGGACACCGCTCAGCACAGATACGCAGTATTTT. Protein sequence: CASSRTPLSTDTQYF.

On this clone itself: The junction departs from the called germline gene at one end, perhaps through a read error. The CDR3 here is CAGSQDATGGAGYGYTF. The CDR3 DNA reads as TGTGCCGGCAGCCAAGATGCGACAGGGGGCGCTGGCTATGGCTACACCTTC. The chain links TRBV4-2 to TRBJ1-2; the match to TRBD1 covers 10 bases. Germline V gives CDR1 LGHNA, CDR2 YNFKEQ. The CDR3 is 17 amino acids.

This clone was seen a single time. V is TRBV28 and J is TRBJ1-2, with TRBD1 matching 11 bases. The J segment lost 8 bases and the V segment lost 2 bases, leaving 13 bases of the junction unmatched. Per the germline V gene, CDR1 is MDHEN and CDR2 is SYDVKM. This CDR3 is 17 amino acids long. CDR3 sequence: CASSLAGQGAGSPGYTF. CDR3 DNA sequence: TGTGCCAGCAGTTTAGCTGGACAGGGGGCGGGGAGTCCCGGCTACACCTTC.

This chain uses TRBV12-5 with TRBJ1-2, with D possibly TRBD1 on 6 matching bases. The CDR3 spans 13 residues. V shed 9 bases and J shed 4 bases, with 15 bases lying between them. Germline-derived CDR1 and CDR2 are LGHNT and FRNRAP. The CDR3 DNA sequence: TGTGCTAGCAGCTACGGGGGGGCCTATGGCTACACCTTC. Its translation: CASSYGGAYGYTF.

The rearrangement uses TRBV7-9 and TRBJ2-5; D gene unclear. Germline V CDR1 and CDR2: SEHNR, FQNEAQ (reference sequence). The CDR3 is 15 amino acids. V lost 0 bases and J lost 5, with 13 bases in between. DNA for the CDR3: TGTGCCAGCAGCTTAGCGCGAGGCGTACCGGAGACCCAGTACTTC. Amino acid sequence: CASSLARGVPETQYF.

The chain recombines TRBV19 with TRBJ1-2, with 7 bases fitting TRBD1. CDR1 and CDR2 (germline): LNHDA, SQIVND (reference sequence). V trimming: 3 bases; J trimming: 13 bases; junction bases outside the gene matches: 11. The CDR3 extends over 13 amino acids. This CDR3 reads CASSIRGTEDSTF. The CDR3 bases are TGTGCCAGTAGTATCCGGGGGACAGAGGATAGCACCTTC.

V usage is TRBV7-2 and J usage is TRBJ2-7; D unclear. Germline V CDR1 and CDR2: SGHTA, FQGNSA. The germline V and J ends were trimmed by 5 bases and 9 bases, with 14 bases remaining between them. This CDR3 spans 12 amino acids. CDR3 sequence: CASSPPSRVQYF. The CDR3 DNA reads TGTGCCAGCAGCCCCCCGAGCCGGGTGCAGTACTTC. Full variable domain (outside the CDR3, taken from reference TRBV7-2 and TRBJ2-7): GAGVSQSPSNKVTEKGKDVELRCDPISGHTALYWYRQSLGQGLEFLIYFQGNSAPDKSGLPSDRFSAERTGGSVSTLTIQRTQQEDSAVYLCASSPPSRVQYFGPGTRLTVT.

The V call is TRBV3-1 (or the pseudogene TRBV3-2), the J call TRBJ1-3; the D is unclear. CDR1 and CDR2 (germline): LGHDT, YNNKEL (reference sequence). The CDR3 is 14 residues long. V was pared by 0 bases and J by 5 bases, with 8 bases between. In DNA form, the CDR3 reads TGTGCCAGCAGCCAAGATCCCCAGAGAAACACCATATATTTT. Translating it yields CASSQDPQRNTIYF.

This clone has only a few counts. This chain uses TRBV10-3 with TRBJ2-3; tentative D call: TRBD2 (6 bases). Germline V gene lookup returns CDR1 ENHRY and CDR2 SYGVKD. The CDR3 length is 13 residues. Trimming removed 7 bases from V and 2 bases from J, with 10 bases in between. This CDR3 reads CAIKGLYTDTQYF. The CDR3 coding sequence is TGTGCCATCAAGGGACTTTACACAGATACGCAGTATTTT.

This sequence joins TRBV29-1 and TRBJ1-1, with D unclear. Germline CDR1 SQVTM, CDR2 ANQGSEA. The CDR3 is 13 amino acids. V lost 3 bases and J 3 bases, leaving 11 bases between the germline ends. The CDR3, as DNA: TGCAGCGTTGACCGGGGTAGGGACACTGAAGCTTTCTTT. This sequence encodes CSVDRGRDTEAFF.

V and J are TRBV10-3 and TRBJ1-2, with TRBD1 as a possible D gene (6 bases). V was trimmed by 0 bases and J by 4 bases, leaving 9 bases between them. The CDR3 is 14 residues long. Germline V lookup: CDR1 ENHRY, CDR2 SYGVKD. CDR3 in amino acids: CAISESTGLYGYTF. DNA of the CDR3: TGTGCCATCAGTGAGTCGACAGGTCTCTATGGCTACACCTTC.

The chain joins TRBV5-4 to TRBJ2-2; 11 nucleotides agree with TRBD2. Looked up from germline, CDR1 is SGHNT and CDR2 is YYREEE (reference sequence). Germline trimming cut 4 bases from V and 0 bases from J; bases unmatched to any gene: 8. The CDR3 spans 18 residues. This CDR3 reads CASSAPLAGVSNTGELFF. The CDR3, as DNA: TGTGCCAGCAGCGCACCACTAGCGGGGGTCTCGAACACCGGGGAGCTGTTTTTT. Full variable domain (rest looked up from reference TRBV5-4 and TRBJ2-2): ETGVTQSPTHLIKTRGQQVTLRCSSQSGHNTVSWYQQALGQGPQFIFQYYREEENGRGNFPPRFSGLQFPNYSSELNVNALELDDSALYLCASSAPLAGVSNTGELFFGEGSRLTVL.

This clone has just one count. V usage is TRBV5-1 and J usage is TRBJ2-5, with TRBD2 matching 9 bases. CDR1 SGHRS and CDR2 YFSETQ come from the germline V gene. Trimming at V came to 2 bases and at J to 3 bases, leaving 8 bases not matched to a gene. This CDR3 has 16 residues. DNA for the CDR3: TGCGCCAGCAGCTTTGGGGCGGGGGGGGCAGAAGAGACCCAGTACTTC. This gives the protein CASSFGAGGAEETQYF. Together with reference TRBV5-1 and TRBJ2-5, the CDR3 gives the full variable domain: KAGVTQTPRYLIKTRGQQVTLSCSPISGHRSVSWYQQTPGQGLQFLFEYFSETQRNKGNFPGRFSGRQFSNSRSEMNVSTLELGDSALYLCASSFGAGGAEETQYFGPGTRLLVL.

The rearrangement joins TRBV5-1 to TRBJ1-3; possible D gene TRBD1, 5 bases. The CDR3 covers 15 residues. Germline V lookup: CDR1 SGHRS, CDR2 YFSETQ. The germline V and J ends were trimmed by 0 bases and 3 bases, with 10 bases remaining between them. This CDR3 reads CASSLDGGGGNTIYF. The CDR3 DNA sequence: TGCGCCAGCAGCTTGGATGGGGGAGGTGGAAACACCATATATTTT.

To note about this clone: One junction end does not reproduce the germline sequence, and a read error may be involved. In nucleotides, the CDR3 is TGTGCTAGCAGCTTAGTGGCCCAGGACAGGGGAGATACGCAGTATTTT. It encodes CASSLVAQDRGDTQYF. The rearrangement joins TRBV7-7 to TRBJ2-3; 9 bases agree with TRBD1. Looked up from germline, CDR1 is SSHAT and CDR2 is FNYEAQ (reference sequence). The CDR3 spans 16 residues. The full variable domain, in which reference TRBV7-7 and TRBJ2-3 provide the parts outside the CDR3, is GAGVSQSPRYKVTKRGQDVTLRCDPISSHATLYWYQQALGQGPEFLTYFNYEAQPDKSGLPSDRFSAERPEGSISTLTIQRTEQRDSAMYRCASSLVAQDRGDTQYFGPGTRLTVL.

The rearrangement uses TRBV5-1 and TRBJ1-2, with D maybe TRBD1 (6 bases). Trimming left V 1 base short and J 3 bases short, with 13 bases between. Germline V lookup: CDR1 SGHRS, CDR2 YFSETQ. The CDR3 runs 15 residues. This chain's CDR3 is CASSLTIAGDYGYTF. Written as DNA, the CDR3 is TGCGCCAGCAGCTTGACCATTGCAGGGGACTATGGCTACACCTTC.

The chain has TRBV11-3 and TRBJ1-1, with D perhaps matching TRBD1 (5 bases). Germline V gene sequence: CDR1 SGHNT, CDR2 YENEEA. Trimming left V 5 bases short and J 7 bases short, with 14 bases between. CDR3 length: 13 amino acids. In nucleotides, the CDR3 is TGTGCCAGCAGCAAATCTGGGGGGAGTGAAGCTTTCTTT. It specifies CASSKSGGSEAFF. Together with reference TRBV11-3 and TRBJ1-1, the CDR3 gives the full variable domain: EAGVVQSPRYKIIEKKQPVAFWCNPISGHNTLYWYLQNLGQGPELLIRYENEEAVDDSQLPKDRFSAERLKGVDSTLKIQPAELGDSAVYLCASSKSGGSEAFFGQGTRLTVV.

The V call is TRBV20-1, the J call TRBJ1-1, with D possibly TRBD1 on 6 matching bases. The CDR3 loop spans 11 amino acids. The germline V gene encodes CDR1 DFQATT and CDR2 SNEGSKA (reference sequence). Trimming took off 3 bases at V and 8 bases at J, with 10 bases between the two ends. Here the CDR3 reads CSARGDNEAFF. DNA of the CDR3: TGCAGTGCTAGGGGGGACAACGAAGCTTTCTTT.

The chain employs TRBV28 and TRBJ2-1; no clear D. The CDR3 is 14 residues long. Germline CDR1 reads MDHEN; CDR2 reads SYDVKM. V lost 2 bases and J lost 2, with 7 bases in between. CDR3 loop: CASSLTPTYNEQFF. DNA for the CDR3: TGTGCCAGCAGTTTAACCCCTACCTACAATGAGCAGTTCTTC.

The chain joins TRBV23-1 to TRBJ2-1; unclear D gene. TRBV23-1 is marked as an open reading frame, function uncertain. The CDR3 loop spans 15 amino acids. Trimming stripped 2 bases from V and 0 bases from J, with 8 bases between. The CDR3 DNA reads TGCGCCAGCAGTCAAAGAAAGAGCTCCTACAATGAGCAGTTCTTC. This codes for CASSQRKSSYNEQFF.

This chain links TRBV7-9 with TRBJ1-2; weak D call: TRBD1 (6 bases). CDR3 length: 14 amino acids. The germline V and J ends were trimmed by 3 bases and 5 bases, with 13 bases remaining between them. The germline CDR1 and CDR2 sequences are SEHNR and FQNEAQ (reference sequence). In nucleotides, the CDR3 is TGTGCCAGCAGCTTGCGAGGGGGGGATTATGGCTACACCTTC. Its translation: CASSLRGGDYGYTF.

The chain couples TRBV12-3 or TRBV12-4 to TRBJ1-1; no clear D. V lost 3 bases to trimming and J lost 6 bases, with 8 bases between them. This CDR3 is 12 amino acids long. The CDR3 DNA reads as TGTGCCAGCAGTTTGATGAGATCTGAAGCTTTCTTT. Protein product: CASSLMRSEAFF.